This T cell receptor beta chain was captured by sequencing in a study of blood T cell repertoires in COVID-19. Some clones are missing from TCRdb's copy, which holds only in-frame ones; the method was immunoSEQ multiplex PCR. This sample yields about 400,000 clones, of which roughly 90% are seen a single time; about 2.7% belongs to the top ten. The participants were between about 18 and 90 years old and came from some 23 US areas. Cohort placement rested on clinical history that participants reported themselves. The recovered donors of Cohort 3 showed two negative PCRs, clearance, or symptom resolution. Sequencing was done on a sample of PBMCs or T cells enriched from blood (not recorded which). This TCR was sampled from a woman younger than 45 who had recovered from COVID-19.

The CDR3 sequence: CASSPDRSGEQYF. In nucleotides, the CDR3 is TGTGCCAGCAGCCCCGACAGAAGCGGGGAGCAGTACTTC. This rearrangement joins TRBV11-2 to TRBJ2-7; D is possibly TRBD2 (6 bases). The germline V gene encodes CDR1 SGHAT and CDR2 FQNNGV. The V end was cut by 5 bases, the J end by 7 bases, with 15 bases between. This CDR3 is built from 13 residues.